This TCR beta chain was documented in a study of monozygotic twins with inflammatory bowel disease. Notes on the study in general: Evidence failed to back one strong IBD-linked signal or clonotype. Lower TCRbeta diversity (inverse Simpson) was seen in IBD patients than in healthy co-twins.

On this clonotype: The target antigen is unknown.

The germline V gene encodes CDR1 SNHLY and CDR2 FYNNEI. The CDR3 loop spans 11 amino acids. No DNA is given; TCRdb re-called the 5' RACE reads and lists each CDR3 protein once. The sample table sets out under 150,000 distinct CDR3 sequences. This sequence joins TRBV2 and TRBJ2-3; there is no DNA to check the TCRdb D call of TRBD1. The sequence was obtained from a human donor with ulcerative colitis or Crohn's disease, or a healthy co-twin of an affected twin (not recorded which). Sequencing was carried out using blood. The chain's CDR3 is CASGTTDTQYF.